These T cell receptor beta chains were read from a single sample in a study of cytomegalovirus exposure and HLA in healthy donors. The method was immunoSEQ multiplex PCR; TCRdb's version includes in-frame clones alone and lacks a portion of them. The sample yields about 120,000 clones, more than 60% seen once. The source material was PBMCs. The receptor source for this set is a woman between 40 and 55 years old in good health and CMV-seronegative. Both conserved end residues are part of each CDR3. A D gene is named only where the DNA matches it firmly. Clone size, where shown, is once, few, many, or a class for clones that have expanded.

clone_size: .; v_call: TRBV4-2; j_call: TRBJ1-2; d_call: TRBD1; cdr3_aa: CASSQSPGQGSYGYTF; cdr3_nt: TGTGCCAGCAGCCAATCACCCGGACAGGGAAGCTATGGCTACACCTTC
clone_size: .; v_call: TRBV29-1; j_call: TRBJ1-1; d_call: TRBD1; cdr3_aa: CSVDGTGGVANTEAFF; cdr3_nt: TGCAGCGTTGACGGGACAGGGGGGGTGGCGAACACTGAAGCTTTCTTT
clone_size: .; v_call: TRBV4-1; j_call: TRBJ2-7; d_call: .; cdr3_aa: CASSPGRGFKVGEQYF; cdr3_nt: TGCGCCAGCAGCCCGGGGAGGGGGTTTAAAGTTGGCGAGCAGTACTTC
clone_size: .; v_call: TRBV5-4; j_call: TRBJ2-3; d_call: TRBD2; cdr3_aa: CASSLVVVQREGRYTQYF; cdr3_nt: TGTGCCAGCAGCTTGGTTGTGGTCCAGCGGGAGGGCCGTTATACGCAGTATTTT
clone_size: .; v_call: TRBV11-2; j_call: TRBJ2-7; d_call: TRBD2; cdr3_aa: CASRSPLAGGPREQYF; cdr3_nt: TGTGCCAGCAGGTCGCCGCTAGCGGGAGGGCCTCGGGAGCAGTACTTC
clone_size: .; v_call: TRBV9; j_call: TRBJ2-2; d_call: .; cdr3_aa: CASSGALSNTGELFF; cdr3_nt: TGTGCCAGCAGTGGGGCACTTTCGAACACCGGGGAGCTGTTTTTT
clone_size: few; v_call: TRBV7-3; j_call: TRBJ2-6; d_call: .; cdr3_aa: CASSLMGSSGANVLTF; cdr3_nt: TGTGCCAGCAGCTTAATGGGGAGCTCTGGGGCCAACGTCCTGACTTTC
clone_size: .; v_call: TRBV19; j_call: TRBJ2-5; d_call: TRBD1; cdr3_aa: CASSADRAPPTYQETQYF; cdr3_nt: TGTGCCAGTAGTGCCGACAGGGCCCCCCCTACTTACCAAGAGACCCAGTACTTC
clone_size: .; v_call: TRBV7-8; j_call: TRBJ1-2; d_call: .; cdr3_aa: CASGSGEINYGYTF; cdr3_nt: TGTGCCAGCGGGTCAGGGGAGATTAACTATGGCTACACCTTC
clone_size: few; v_call: TRBV5-1; j_call: TRBJ2-1; d_call: TRBD2; cdr3_aa: CASFGAAGVSNNEQFF; cdr3_nt: TGCGCCAGCTTTGGGGCAGCGGGAGTTAGTAACAATGAGCAGTTCTTC
clone_size: .; v_call: TRBV9; j_call: TRBJ1-2; d_call: TRBD1; cdr3_aa: CASSLLTGGDGYTF; cdr3_nt: TGTGCCAGCAGCCTTCTTACAGGGGGGGATGGCTACACCTTC
clone_size: .; v_call: TRBV9; j_call: TRBJ1-4; d_call: .; cdr3_aa: CASSERTDFTTNEKLFF; cdr3_nt: TGTGCCAGCAGCGAGAGGACAGATTTCACAACTAATGAAAAACTGTTTTTT
clone_size: .; v_call: TRBV7-9; j_call: TRBJ2-3; d_call: .; cdr3_aa: CASSFEGRTDTQYF; cdr3_nt: TGTGCCAGCAGCTTCGAGGGCAGGACAGATACGCAGTATTTT
clone_size: .; v_call: TRBV7-3; j_call: TRBJ2-6; d_call: TRBD2; cdr3_aa: CASSPTGGSSGANVLTF; cdr3_nt: TGTGCCAGCAGCCCAACGGGGGGGAGCTCTGGGGCCAACGTCCTGACTTTC
clone_size: .; v_call: TRBV11-2; j_call: TRBJ2-2; d_call: TRBD1; cdr3_aa: CASSRTGANTGELFF; cdr3_nt: TGTGCCAGCAGTCGTACAGGGGCCAACACCGGGGAGCTGTTTTTT
clone_size: .; v_call: TRBV27; j_call: TRBJ1-3; d_call: .; cdr3_aa: CASSPLGALSGNTIYF; cdr3_nt: TGTGCCAGCAGTCCCCTGGGCGCTCTCTCTGGAAACACCATATATTTT
clone_size: few; v_call: TRBV9; j_call: TRBJ1-2; d_call: TRBD1; cdr3_aa: CASSVTDRGRDGYTF; cdr3_nt: TGTGCCAGCAGCGTAACGGACAGGGGGCGGGATGGCTACACCTTC
clone_size: .; v_call: TRBV6-1; j_call: TRBJ2-5; d_call: TRBD1; cdr3_aa: CASSEKQGVRETQYF; cdr3_nt: TGTGCCAGCAGTGAAAAACAGGGGGTGAGAGAGACCCAGTACTTC
clone_size: .; v_call: TRBV5-6; j_call: TRBJ2-2; d_call: .; cdr3_aa: CASSPSWGAGELFF; cdr3_nt: TGTGCCAGCAGCCCAAGTTGGGGGGCCGGGGAGCTGTTTTTT
clone_size: .; v_call: TRBV6-1; j_call: TRBJ2-7; d_call: .; cdr3_aa: CASSYEREQYF; cdr3_nt: TGTGCCAGCAGTTACGAACGGGAGCAGTACTTC
clone_size: .; v_call: TRBV7-8; j_call: TRBJ2-5; d_call: TRBD1; cdr3_aa: CASRTGEETQYF; cdr3_nt: TGTGCCAGCCGAACAGGGGAGGAGACCCAGTACTTC
clone_size: .; v_call: TRBV29-1; j_call: TRBJ1-2; d_call: .; cdr3_aa: CSVYTGEEANYGYTF; cdr3_nt: TGCAGCGTTTACACGGGGGAGGAAGCTAACTATGGCTACACCTTC
clone_size: .; v_call: TRBV5-5; j_call: TRBJ2-7; d_call: TRBD1; cdr3_aa: CASSLPGGEGEQYF; cdr3_nt: TGTGCCAGCAGCTTGCCAGGGGGAGAAGGGGAGCAGTACTTC
clone_size: .; v_call: TRBV7-7; j_call: TRBJ2-7; d_call: TRBD1; cdr3_aa: CASSMGQGDYEQYF; cdr3_nt: TGTGCCAGCAGCATGGGACAGGGTGACTACGAGCAGTACTTC
clone_size: .; v_call: TRBV6-1; j_call: TRBJ1-2; d_call: .; cdr3_aa: CASSELRDGYTF; cdr3_nt: TGTGCCAGCAGTGAATTGAGGGATGGCTACACCTTC
clone_size: few; v_call: TRBV2; j_call: TRBJ2-5; d_call: .; cdr3_aa: CASSEASVQQETQYF; cdr3_nt: TGTGCCAGCAGTGAAGCGTCCGTCCAGCAAGAGACCCAGTACTTC
clone_size: .; v_call: TRBV6-5; j_call: TRBJ1-2; d_call: TRBD1; cdr3_aa: CASSYLDREILGYTF; cdr3_nt: TGTGCCAGCAGTTACCTCGACAGGGAGATCCTCGGCTACACCTTC
clone_size: .; v_call: TRBV10-2; j_call: TRBJ1-5; d_call: TRBD1; cdr3_aa: CASSGQGDLNQPQHF; cdr3_nt: TGCGCCAGCAGTGGACAGGGAGATTTGAATCAGCCCCAGCATTTT
clone_size: .; v_call: TRBV10-3; j_call: TRBJ2-7; d_call: .; cdr3_aa: CAIRAGASSYEQYF; cdr3_nt: TGTGCCATCAGGGCCGGCGCTAGCTCCTACGAGCAGTACTTC
clone_size: .; v_call: TRBV10-3; j_call: TRBJ2-5; d_call: TRBD1; cdr3_aa: CAISDRRQGAGETQYF; cdr3_nt: TGTGCCATCAGTGATAGACGGCAGGGGGCAGGAGAGACCCAGTACTTC
clone_size: .; v_call: TRBV4-2; j_call: TRBJ2-7; d_call: TRBD1; cdr3_aa: CASSHPGTGVSYEQYF; cdr3_nt: TGTGCCAGCAGCCATCCCGGGACAGGGGTCTCCTACGAGCAGTACTTC
clone_size: .; v_call: TRBV6-4; j_call: TRBJ2-2; d_call: TRBD2; cdr3_aa: CASSRTSGRSGELFF; cdr3_nt: TGTGCCAGCAGTCGGACTAGCGGGAGGTCCGGGGAGCTGTTTTTT